This TCR beta chain was sequenced in a study of T cell clonality in common variable immunodeficiency. Study-level findings and limits: Authors noted CVID clonality's cause needs subpopulation repertoire sequencing.

The CDR3 is 13 residues long. CDR1 is SGHRS, CDR2 YFSETQ, per germline. This clone was counted at least ten times. What it binds is unknown. The read ends 3 residues early relative to the CDR3; the germline J gene fills the gap. Sequenced by immunoSEQ multiplex PCR; TCRdb stores in-frame clones only, minus some. This sample carries 30,000 to 40,000 clones, none of them present only once. Source material: peripheral blood mononuclear cells. This clonotype originated in a person between 18 and 70 years old in good health. V and J are TRBV5-1 and TRBJ1-2; D unclear. CDR3 sequence: CASSLGEAGGYTF. CDR3 bases read: TGCGCCAGCAGCTTGGGAGAGGCAGGAGGC.